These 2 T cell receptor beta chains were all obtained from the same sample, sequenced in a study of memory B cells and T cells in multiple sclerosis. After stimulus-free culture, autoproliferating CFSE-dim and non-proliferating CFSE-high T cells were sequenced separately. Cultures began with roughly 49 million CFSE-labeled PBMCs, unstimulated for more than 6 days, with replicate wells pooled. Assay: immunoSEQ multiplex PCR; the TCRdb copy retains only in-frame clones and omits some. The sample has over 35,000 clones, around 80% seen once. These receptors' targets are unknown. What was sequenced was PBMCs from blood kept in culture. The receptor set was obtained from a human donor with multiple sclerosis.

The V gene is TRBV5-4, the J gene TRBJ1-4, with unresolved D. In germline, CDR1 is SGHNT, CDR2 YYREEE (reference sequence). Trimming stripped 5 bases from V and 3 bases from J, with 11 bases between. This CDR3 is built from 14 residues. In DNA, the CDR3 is TGTGCCAGCAGTCCCGACGGATCTAATGAAAAACTGTTTTTT. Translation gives CASSPDGSNEKLFF.

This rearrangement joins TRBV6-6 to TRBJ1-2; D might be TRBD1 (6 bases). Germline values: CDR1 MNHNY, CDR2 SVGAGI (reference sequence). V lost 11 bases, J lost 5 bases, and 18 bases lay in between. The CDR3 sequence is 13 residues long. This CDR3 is CAATAGGPYGYTF. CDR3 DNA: TGTGCCGCCACGGCGGGGGGCCCGTATGGCTACACCTTC.